This passage covers 2 T cell receptor beta chains from one sample sequenced in a study of blood T cell repertoires in COVID-19. Using immunoSEQ multiplex PCR, the repertoire was profiled, and TCRdb retains in-frame clones only, with some absent. The repertoire has about 62,000 clones, 65% to 85% of them found once; the top ten carry about 6.7%. The sample taken for sequencing was peripheral blood. The origin of the receptors is a human donor in a cohort sampled during active COVID-19.

The V and J genes are TRBV5-6 and TRBJ1-2; TRBD1 agrees at 11 bases. Trimming removed 2 bases from V and 2 bases from J; junction bases left unmatched: 2. The CDR3 spans 15 residues. In germline, CDR1 is SGHDT, CDR2 YYEEEE. The CDR3 coding sequence is TGTGCCAGCAGCTTCTGGACAGGGGGCAACTATGGCTACACCTTC. This translates into CASSFWTGGNYGYTF.

This CDR3 is CASNSEAGDWNTGELFF. The CDR3 region has the DNA TGTGCCAGCAACTCAGAAGCGGGGGACTGGAACACCGGGGAGCTGTTTTTT. The chain uses TRBV7-6 and TRBJ2-2; 8 bases are shared with TRBD2. Trimming cost V 7 bases and J 1 base; bases outside gene matches: 11. CDR3 length equals 17 residues. The germline gives CDR1 SGHVS, CDR2 FNYEAQ.